The clone carrying this T cell receptor beta chain showed up just once. Antigen: not known. The CDR3 totals 14 residues. CDR1 is MDHEN and CDR2 is SYDVKM in the germline V gene. With 5 bases clipped from V and 8 bases from J, the junction kept 4 bases outside the gene matches. This record comes from a study of T cell responses to AZD1222 COVID-19 vaccine. Looking at the study overall: Pooling of second doses given at about 4 or about 12 weeks was done.

Study-wide findings and caveats: White British donors predominated, females outnumbered males, and clonal diversity was possibly underestimated. Reports say nearly half of spike-specific TCRs go after unmutated variant regions.

The repertoire was sequenced with immunoSEQ multiplex PCR; TCRdb's copy has only in-frame clones and lacks some. The sample holds roughly 100,000 clones, around 83% seen once. The sequence derives from an adult in good health. Here the sequenced sample was peripheral blood, taken on day 0 of AZD1222 vaccination. This rearrangement joins TRBV28 to TRBJ2-1, with 12 positions matching TRBD2. CDR3 sequence (DNA): TGTGCCAGCAGTACTAGCGGGAGGTTCTATGAGCAGTTCTTC. Its protein is CASSTSGRFYEQFF.